These 20 T cell receptor beta chains share one sample of origin, sequenced in a study of T-cell memory formation after mild COVID-19. TCRdb itself ran the 5' RACE reads through MiXCR, one entry per CDR3 protein. Found here are 200,000 to 250,000 distinct CDR3 sequences, roughly 10% of them singletons; the top ten hold roughly a fifth. Sequenced material: PBMCs or a T cell subset sorted from them (not recorded which). The receptors originated from a man younger than 30 who had mild COVID-19 (a few samples of this study predate the infection). Cell type and time point are not known.

A few counts support this clonotype. This chain joins TRBV20-1 and TRBJ2-1, with D possibly TRBD1 on 7 matching bases. The CDR3 spans 14 residues. Trimming stripped 6 bases from V and 5 bases from J, with 17 bases between. Germline CDR1 is DFQATT and CDR2 is SNEGSKA (reference sequence). This chain's CDR3 is CSARWQGGDNEQFF. Here the CDR3 DNA reads TGCAGTGCCAGATGGCAGGGGGGTGACAATGAGCAGTTCTTC.

The chain combines TRBV5-4 with TRBJ1-1; 7 bases align to TRBD1. Germline-derived CDR1 and CDR2 are SGHNT and YYREEE (reference sequence). Unmatched junction bases numbered 7, after V lost 6 bases and J lost 5 bases. The CDR3 has 13 amino acids. The CDR3 is CASTPPDRTEAFF. The CDR3, as DNA: TGTGCCAGCACTCCCCCGGACAGGACTGAAGCTTTCTTT.

This clonotype came up many times. The genes are TRBV5-1 and TRBJ1-3; no clear D. The CDR3 is made up of 13 amino acids. Germline values: CDR1 SGHRS, CDR2 YFSETQ. V lost 1 base to trimming and J lost 0 bases, with 2 bases between them. The CDR3 nucleotides are TGCGCCAGCAGCTTGCACTCTGGAAACACCATATATTTT. Encoded protein: CASSLHSGNTIYF.

This clonotype was observed a few times. This chain joins TRBV3-1 and TRBJ2-7, with D perhaps TRBD2 (5 bases). Between the trimmed V and J ends, which lost 2 bases and 7 bases, there was a span of 15 bases. The CDR3 loop spans 14 amino acids. The germline V gene encodes CDR1 LGHDT and CDR2 YNNKEL (reference sequence). CDR3: CASSQSNRLWEQYF. DNA for the CDR3: TGTGCCAGCAGCCAATCTAACAGACTATGGGAGCAGTACTTC.

The chain links TRBV10-3 to TRBJ2-2; 7 bases line up with TRBD1. Germline CDR1 and CDR2: ENHRY and SYGVKD. V trimming: 0 bases; J trimming: 10 bases; junction bases outside the gene matches: 2. The CDR3 is made up of 13 amino acids. CDR3 bases: TGTGCCATCAGTGAGTCGGACAGGAAGGAGCTGTTTTTT. It codes for CAISESDRKELFF.

This clonotype was counted a few times. The chain uses TRBV28 and TRBJ2-3; possible D gene TRBD2, 6 bases. There are 14 residues in the CDR3. From germline, CDR1 is MDHEN and CDR2 SYDVKM. V was cut by 3 bases and J by 3 bases, with 10 bases left in between. The CDR3 coding sequence is TGTGCCAGCAGTTTTTCGGGGGTGACAGATACGCAGTATTTT. It yields the protein CASSFSGVTDTQYF.

The chain combines TRBV7-9 with TRBJ2-7; D gene unclear. Per the germline V gene, CDR1 is SEHNR and CDR2 is FQNEAQ (reference sequence). The CDR3 is made up of 12 amino acids. Trimming shortened V by 1 base and J by 9 bases, and 10 bases separated the two germline ends. The CDR3 DNA follows: TGTGCCAGCAGCTTAGAGGGTCGGTCGCAGTACTTC. Translation: CASSLEGRSQYF.

This clonotype was seen at least ten times. This sequence joins TRBV5-1 and TRBJ2-2; a possible D gene is TRBD1 (6 bases). This CDR3 contains 16 residues. Germline values: CDR1 SGHRS, CDR2 YFSETQ. V shed 4 bases and J shed 1 base, with 14 bases lying between them. The CDR3 is CASSPPGTLNTGELFF. DNA of the CDR3: TGCGCCAGCAGCCCACCCGGGACACTGAACACCGGGGAGCTGTTTTTT. The variable domain in full, with the rest retrieved from reference TRBV5-1 and TRBJ2-2, is KAGVTQTPRYLIKTRGQQVTLSCSPISGHRSVSWYQQTPGQGLQFLFEYFSETQRNKGNFPGRFSGRQFSNSRSEMNVSTLELGDSALYLCASSPPGTLNTGELFFGEGSRLTVL.

The V call is TRBV10-3, the J call TRBJ2-7, with 9 bases identical to TRBD1. Germline V gives CDR1 ENHRY, CDR2 SYGVKD. The CDR3 is 13 amino acids. Trimming at V came to 4 bases and at J to 5 bases, leaving 3 bases not matched to a gene. The CDR3 coding sequence is TGTGCCATCAGTGCTGGACAGGGGCACGAGCAGTACTTC. Its protein is CAISAGQGHEQYF.

The chain uses TRBV18 and TRBJ2-1; possibly TRBD1 for D (5 bases). The germline V gene has CDR1 KGHSH and CDR2 LQKENI. This CDR3 has 15 residues. Between the trimmed V and J ends, which lost 6 bases and 10 bases, there was a span of 22 bases. CDR3 DNA: TGTGCCAGCTCCCTTCCTGCCAGGGTGGTTAGGGAGCAGTTCTTC. The encoded protein is CASSLPARVVREQFF. Complete variable domain (other parts from reference TRBV18 and TRBJ2-1): NAGVMQNPRHLVRRRGQEARLRCSPMKGHSHVYWYRQLPEEGLKFMVYLQKENIIDESGMPKERFSAEFPKEGPSILRIQQVVRGDSAAYFCASSLPARVVREQFFGPGTRLTVL.

This clonotype occurred a few times. The chain carries TRBV5-1 and TRBJ2-5; possible D gene TRBD1, 5 bases. This CDR3 is 16 amino acids long. CDR1 and CDR2 (germline): SGHRS, YFSETQ. The ends were cut back, 2 bases at V and 1 base at J, with 15 bases in the middle. The CDR3 region has the DNA TGCGCCAGCAGCTTAGACCCAGGGTTTGGCCAAGAGACCCAGTACTTC. This translates into CASSLDPGFGQETQYF.

This clonotype has a handful of counts. This chain links TRBV6-2 or TRBV6-3 with TRBJ1-2; D is unresolved. Trimming took 2 bases from V and 6 from J, leaving 10 bases between them. The germline gives CDR1 MNHEY, CDR2 SVGEGT. The CDR3 is made up of 13 amino acids. CDR3: CASSYSSLHGYTF. CDR3 sequence (DNA): TGTGCCAGCAGTTACAGTTCTCTCCATGGCTACACCTTC.

The table lists this clonotype with a few counts. The chain uses TRBV12-3 or TRBV12-4 and TRBJ2-3; TRBD1 matches 10 bases. After removal of 6 bases from V and 6 bases from J, the junction contained 6 bases not matched to a gene. The CDR3 loop spans 14 amino acids. CDR3 sequence: CASSQTGGRDTQYF. DNA of the CDR3: TGTGCCAGCAGCCAGACAGGGGGCAGGGATACGCAGTATTTT.

This chain joins TRBV7-9 and TRBJ1-1; 8 bases align to TRBD1. CDR3 length: 15 amino acids. Germline lookup yields CDR1 SEHNR and CDR2 FQNEAQ (reference sequence). V was pared by 3 bases and J by 6 bases, with 9 bases of the junction left unmatched. The CDR3 coding sequence is TGTGCCAGCAGCTTCCAGGGGGCTAGGGTCGCTGAAGCTTTCTTT. This sequence encodes CASSFQGARVAEAFF.

V and J are TRBV20-1 and TRBJ2-3, with 11 positions matching TRBD2. There are 15 residues in the CDR3. CDR1 DFQATT and CDR2 SNEGSKA come from the germline V gene (reference sequence). Trimming removed 3 bases from V and 2 bases from J; junction bases left unmatched: 4. The CDR3: CSASLLAGDTDTQYF. The CDR3 DNA follows: TGCAGTGCTAGTTTACTAGCGGGGGACACAGATACGCAGTATTTT.

V gene TRBV14 combines with J gene TRBJ1-1; no clear D gene. Trimming pared 3 bases from V and 1 base from J, leaving 6 bases between. Germline V lookup: CDR1 SGHDN, CDR2 FVKESK. The CDR3 is made up of 13 amino acids. This CDR3 reads CASSQVGNTEAFF. In DNA form, the CDR3 reads TGTGCCAGCAGCCAGGTCGGGAACACTGAAGCTTTCTTT.

This clonotype has only a few counts. This chain links TRBV7-2 with TRBJ1-3, with 8 bases lining up with TRBD1. This CDR3 spans 15 amino acids. Germline loops: CDR1 SGHTA, CDR2 FQGNSA. J was trimmed by 4 bases and V by 2 bases; bases with no gene match: 4. CDR3 DNA sequence: TGTGCCAGCAGCTTAAACCAGGGGGCCGGAAACACCATATATTTT. This encodes CASSLNQGAGNTIYF.

This clonotype was detected many times. The chain has TRBV20-1 and TRBJ2-4; perhaps TRBD2 as D (6 bases). Germline V gene lookup returns CDR1 DFQATT and CDR2 SNEGSKA (reference sequence). Trimming shortened V by 1 base and J by 0 bases, and 10 bases separated the two germline ends. The CDR3 spans 15 residues. CDR3 coding DNA: TGCAGTGCTAGAGGCGGGGCGGGAGCCAAAAACATTCAGTACTTC. Amino acids: CSARGGAGAKNIQYF.

The V gene is TRBV10-2, the J gene TRBJ2-1; TRBD2 aligns across 13 bases. Germline assignment: CDR1 WSHSY and CDR2 SAAADI. This CDR3 region has 16 residues. The ends lost 4 bases at V and 8 bases at J; junction bases unmatched: 8. CDR3 nucleotide sequence: TGCGCCAGCAGTGGGACTCCTGGGACTAGCGGGGATGAGCAGTTCTTC. It is translated as CASSGTPGTSGDEQFF.

This clonotype was seen ten or more times. The chain employs TRBV4-2 and TRBJ1-6; D is unresolved. V lost 1 base and J lost 10, with 8 bases in between. CDR1 and CDR2 (germline): LGHNA, YNFKEQ. The CDR3 runs 13 residues. CDR3 amino acids: CASSQGAESPLHF. For the CDR3, the DNA is TGTGCCAGCAGCCAAGGGGCAGAATCACCCCTCCACTTT.